A selection of T cell receptor beta chains follows, all from one sample in a study of blood T cell repertoires in COVID-19. The method was immunoSEQ multiplex PCR; TCRdb's version includes in-frame clones alone and lacks a portion of them. The table records 380,000 or so clones, more than 75% of them present only once. The sequencing sample was made of PBMCs or T cells enriched from blood (not recorded which). The receptors originated from a woman in her twenties or thirties with acute COVID-19. Both conserved end residues are part of each CDR3. Fields, in order: V gene, D gene, clone size, J gene, CDR3 DNA, CDR3 protein. The D gene is left open where the match is weak. Expanded clones are given a class, and other clones once, few, many or no size at all.

V: TRBV2; D: NA; size: NA; J: TRBJ1-4; DNA: TGTGCCAGCAGTGGGGGCGAGAATGAAAAACTGTTTTTT; CDR3: CASSGGENEKLFF
V: TRBV18; D: NA; size: NA; J: TRBJ1-4; DNA: TGTGCCAGCTCACCGCGGACAGTAGCAACTAATGAAAAACTGTTTTTT; CDR3: CASSPRTVATNEKLFF
V: TRBV21-1; D: NA; size: few; J: TRBJ2-2; DNA: TGTGCCAGCAGCAAAGCGTCAAACGGGGAGCTGTTTTTT; CDR3: CASSKASNGELFF
V: TRBV24-1; D: NA; size: NA; J: TRBJ2-7; DNA: TGTGCCACCAGTGAGGGGAGTAGGCAGTACTTC; CDR3: CATSEGSRQYF
V: TRBV10-2; D: NA; size: NA; J: TRBJ2-1; DNA: TGCGCCAGCAGTGGTGAGGCCTACAATGAGCAGTTCTTC; CDR3: CASSGEAYNEQFF
V: TRBV6-6; D: NA; size: NA; J: TRBJ1-2; DNA: TGTGCCAGCAGACTCACCGACGCGGGGGTAAAGCATGGCTACACCTTC; CDR3: CASRLTDAGVKHGYTF
V: TRBV7-9; D: TRBD2; size: NA; J: TRBJ2-1; DNA: TGTGCCAGCACCTCCCGGACTAGCGGGGGGGCGGTAGGAGAGCAGTTCTTC; CDR3: CASTSRTSGGAVGEQFF
V: TRBV30; D: TRBD1; size: NA; J: TRBJ1-6; DNA: TGTGCCTGGAGTTCGAGACAGGGGTCTAGCTCCTATAATTCACCCCTCCACTTT; CDR3: CAWSSRQGSSSYNSPLHF
V: TRBV6-5; D: NA; size: NA; J: TRBJ2-2; DNA: TGTGCCAGCAGTTACTCTGGGCGAGCCACCGGGGAGCTGTTTTTT; CDR3: CASSYSGRATGELFF
V: TRBV13; D: NA; size: NA; J: TRBJ1-6; DNA: TGTGCCAGCAGCCCGCTCCGCGGGCGTGATTCACCCCTCCACTTT; CDR3: CASSPLRGRDSPLHF
V: TRBV19; D: NA; size: once; J: TRBJ1-5; DNA: TGTGCCAGTAGAAGGCTGAGCGAGCGTCAGCCCCAGCATTTT; CDR3: CASRRLSERQPQHF
V: TRBV6-5; D: NA; size: NA; J: TRBJ2-7; DNA: TGTGCCAGCAGTTACCTGGGGAGGAGTTCCTACGAGCAGTACTTC; CDR3: CASSYLGRSSYEQYF
V: TRBV9; D: TRBD1; size: NA; J: TRBJ2-7; DNA: TGTGCCAGCAGCGTAGAAGGGGGCCCCTACGAGCAGTACTTC; CDR3: CASSVEGGPYEQYF
V: TRBV4-1; D: NA; size: NA; J: TRBJ2-7; DNA: TGCGCCAGCAGCCAAGTTCGCGGGGCCGCTTACGAGCAGTACTTC; CDR3: CASSQVRGAAYEQYF
V: TRBV30; D: NA; size: few; J: TRBJ2-2; DNA: TGTGCCTGGAGTGTACACAGAGGGCTACCCGGGGAGCTGTTTTTT; CDR3: CAWSVHRGLPGELFF
V: TRBV30; D: NA; size: NA; J: TRBJ1-2; DNA: TGTGCCTGGAGTGACCGCGGCTTTTATTATGGCTACACCTTC; CDR3: CAWSDRGFYYGYTF
V: TRBV2; D: TRBD1; size: NA; J: TRBJ2-7; DNA: TGTGCCAGCAGCGCGCCGGGACAGGGGGCCTACGAGCAGTACTTC; CDR3: CASSAPGQGAYEQYF
V: TRBV7-2; D: NA; size: once; J: TRBJ2-2; DNA: TGTGCCAGCACTCTACAGAGGAACACCGGGGAGCTGTTTTTT; CDR3: CASTLQRNTGELFF
V: TRBV9; D: NA; size: once; J: TRBJ1-4; DNA: TGTGCCAGCAGCCCTGGACAGTATAATGAAAAACTGTTTTTT; CDR3: CASSPGQYNEKLFF
V: TRBV19; D: TRBD1; size: NA; J: TRBJ2-3; DNA: TGTGCCAGTAGTATAGGTGACAGGGTGCGGGATACGCAGTATTTT; CDR3: CASSIGDRVRDTQYF
V: TRBV7-8; D: TRBD1; size: NA; J: TRBJ1-5; DNA: TGTGCCAGCAGCTTAGGGACAGGATCGGAAAGTCAGCCCCAGCATTTT; CDR3: CASSLGTGSESQPQHF
V: TRBV5-1; D: NA; size: NA; J: TRBJ2-3; DNA: TGCGCCAGCAGCCTGGGAGTTTTCTCCCACACAGATACGCAGTATTTT; CDR3: CASSLGVFSHTDTQYF
V: TRBV25-1; D: TRBD2; size: NA; J: TRBJ2-4; DNA: TGTGCCAGCAGTCCCGGGGGGGCGGACATTCAGTACTTC; CDR3: CASSPGGADIQYF
V: TRBV7-2; D: TRBD1; size: few; J: TRBJ1-1; DNA: TGTGCCAGCAGCTTAGGCCCAACAGGGGTCACTGAAGCTTTCTTT; CDR3: CASSLGPTGVTEAFF
V: TRBV27; D: TRBD2; size: NA; J: TRBJ2-2; DNA: TGTGCCAGCAGTTTATCGGGCGGGGGCACCGGGGAGCTGTTTTTT; CDR3: CASSLSGGGTGELFF
V: TRBV12-3/TRBV12-4; D: TRBD1; size: NA; J: TRBJ1-5; DNA: TGTGCCAGCAGTCGGAACAGGGGGGAGCCCCAGCATTTT; CDR3: CASSRNRGEPQHF
V: TRBV27; D: NA; size: NA; J: TRBJ1-6; DNA: TGTGCCAGCAGTGTGGGCGGGTACTATTCACCCCTCCACTTT; CDR3: CASSVGGYYSPLHF
V: TRBV2; D: TRBD1; size: NA; J: TRBJ1-1; DNA: TGTGCCAGCACCCACGACACAGGGGTGAACACTGAAGCTTTCTTT; CDR3: CASTHDTGVNTEAFF
V: TRBV12-5; D: NA; size: NA; J: TRBJ1-3; DNA: TGTGCTAGTGGCCCGAGCTCTGGAAACACCATATATTTT; CDR3: CASGPSSGNTIYF
V: TRBV7-9; D: NA; size: NA; J: TRBJ1-4; DNA: TGTGCCAGCAGCTTAGCGAGACAGGAGGAAAATGAAAAACTGTTTTTT; CDR3: CASSLARQEENEKLFF
V: TRBV9; D: NA; size: NA; J: TRBJ1-6; DNA: TGTGCCAGCAGAGCCGGGACAAATAATTCACCCCTCCACTTT; CDR3: CASRAGTNNSPLHF
V: TRBV4-1; D: TRBD1; size: NA; J: TRBJ1-5; DNA: TGCGCCAGCAGCCTACGGGACAGGGGTTTCGAACAGCCCCAGCATTTT; CDR3: CASSLRDRGFEQPQHF
V: TRBV3-1/TRBV3-2; D: NA; size: NA; J: TRBJ1-2; DNA: TGTGCCAGCAGCCAAGAAACCCTCGGGGGTAACTATGGCTACACCTTC; CDR3: CASSQETLGGNYGYTF
V: TRBV24-1; D: TRBD2; size: NA; J: TRBJ2-7; DNA: TGTGCCACCAGCGCCCGGGGGGGAAGCGAGCAGTACTTC; CDR3: CATSARGGSEQYF
V: TRBV30; D: TRBD1; size: NA; J: TRBJ1-2; DNA: TGTGCCTGGAGTGGCGGGACAGGGCCCTCTTATTATGGCTACACCTTC; CDR3: CAWSGGTGPSYYGYTF
V: TRBV7-6; D: TRBD1; size: once; J: TRBJ1-5; DNA: TGTGCCAGCAGCTTAGCGGGGGGACAGGGCCTTCAGCCCCAGCATTTT; CDR3: CASSLAGGQGLQPQHF
V: TRBV6-5; D: NA; size: NA; J: TRBJ2-2; DNA: TGTGCCAGCAGCACAGGGAACCGGGAGCTGTTTTTT; CDR3: CASSTGNRELFF
V: TRBV9; D: TRBD1; size: NA; J: TRBJ2-7; DNA: TGTGCCAGCAGCCCAGAGACAGGGCCCTCCTACGAGCAGTACTTC; CDR3: CASSPETGPSYEQYF
V: TRBV18; D: TRBD2; size: NA; J: TRBJ2-7; DNA: TGTGCCAGCTCAATTAGACTAGCGGGGTACTACGAGCAGTACTTC; CDR3: CASSIRLAGYYEQYF
V: TRBV7-3; D: NA; size: NA; J: TRBJ2-7; DNA: TGTGCCAGCAGCTTCGTTGGGCACCCGGTTTTCTACGAGCAGTACTTC; CDR3: CASSFVGHPVFYEQYF
V: TRBV2; D: TRBD1; size: few; J: TRBJ1-5; DNA: TGTGCCAGCAGTGGCGACAGGGGAGGTCAGCCCCAGCATTTT; CDR3: CASSGDRGGQPQHF
V: TRBV5-1; D: TRBD1; size: NA; J: TRBJ1-4; DNA: TGCGCCAGCAGCTGGACCGGGACAGGGGATGAAAAACTGTTTTTT; CDR3: CASSWTGTGDEKLFF
V: TRBV12-5; D: NA; size: once; J: TRBJ2-7; DNA: TGTGCTAGTGGTTTGTGGGGCAGATCCTACGAGCAGTACTTC; CDR3: CASGLWGRSYEQYF
V: TRBV3-1/TRBV3-2; D: NA; size: few; J: TRBJ2-7; DNA: TGTGCCAGCAGCCAAGAACCCCCCCCGGGGTACGAGCAGTACTTC; CDR3: CASSQEPPPGYEQYF
V: TRBV11-2; D: NA; size: NA; J: TRBJ1-6; DNA: TGTGCCAGCAGCTTTGACAGAGCCACCCTCCACTTT; CDR3: CASSFDRATLHF
V: TRBV5-6; D: TRBD2; size: NA; J: TRBJ2-1; DNA: TGTGCCAGCAGTTGGGGGCTAGCGGGGGTCGAAACCTACAATGAGCAGTTCTTC; CDR3: CASSWGLAGVETYNEQFF
V: TRBV19; D: NA; size: NA; J: TRBJ2-7; DNA: TGTGCCCAATCCTCATGTCGAGTCCACGAGCAGTACTTC; CDR3: CAQSSCRVHEQYF
V: TRBV2; D: TRBD2; size: NA; J: TRBJ2-3; DNA: TGTGCCAGGGTTGATCCGGGACTAGCGGGGGCTTCAGATACGCAGTATTTT; CDR3: CARVDPGLAGASDTQYF
V: TRBV28; D: NA; size: NA; J: TRBJ2-2; DNA: TGTGCCAGCAGTACCAGGGAAGGGTTCACCGGGGAGCTGTTTTTT; CDR3: CASSTREGFTGELFF
V: TRBV3-1/TRBV3-2; D: NA; size: NA; J: TRBJ1-1; DNA: TGTGCCAGCAGCCACCCCACAGGGCTAAGGAACACTGAAGCTTTCTTT; CDR3: CASSHPTGLRNTEAFF
V: TRBV11-3; D: NA; size: NA; J: TRBJ2-5; DNA: TGTGCCAGCAGCTCAACCTACGAACAAGAGACCCAGTACTTC; CDR3: CASSSTYEQETQYF
V: TRBV12-2; D: NA; size: NA; J: TRBJ2-1; DNA: TGTGCAAGTCGCTTAGTAAACGGGACAGGGGGCTACAATGAGCAGTTCTTC; CDR3: CASRLVNGTGGYNEQFF
V: TRBV24-1; D: NA; size: NA; J: TRBJ2-7; DNA: TGTGCCACCAGTGACGACAAATCCTACGAGCAGTACTTC; CDR3: CATSDDKSYEQYF
V: TRBV5-1; D: NA; size: NA; J: TRBJ2-2; DNA: TGCGCCAGCAGTGGGCAGAACACCGGGGAGCTGTTTTTT; CDR3: CASSGQNTGELFF
V: TRBV5-1; D: TRBD2; size: NA; J: TRBJ2-3; DNA: TGCGCCAGCAGCCCGGGACTAGCGGGGGGGGTTAGCACAGATACGCAGTATTTT; CDR3: CASSPGLAGGVSTDTQYF
V: TRBV7-2; D: NA; size: NA; J: TRBJ1-2; DNA: TGTGCCAGCAGCTTAACGGGGGGTTCGGATGGCTACACCTTC; CDR3: CASSLTGGSDGYTF